This TCR beta chain was sequenced in a study of shared clonotypes between healthy human individuals. Overall study findings and caveats: The authors expected sequencing depth to affect clonotype sharing among donors.

The method was immunoSEQ multiplex PCR; TCRdb's version includes in-frame clones alone and lacks a portion of them. The data show around 2,000,000 clones, about 95% seen once. Positively selected for CCR7, the CD45RO-negative cells used as naive CD8 cells excluded terminally differentiated effector memory CD45RA+ cells. As to this clone: Its antigen is unknown.

The CDR3 consists of 16 residues. Trimming removed 7 bases from V and 3 bases from J; junction bases left unmatched: 9. Germline V gene lookup returns CDR1 SEHNR and CDR2 FQNEAQ (reference sequence). V usage is TRBV7-9 and J usage is TRBJ2-2; 9 bases match TRBD2. Sequenced: naive CD8+ T cells sorted from blood. The clonotype was recovered from a young man in good health. CDR3 sequence (DNA): TGTGCCAGCAACGAAATCGGCGGGAGGGACACCGGGGAGCTGTTTTTT. Encoded protein: CASNEIGGRDTGELFF.